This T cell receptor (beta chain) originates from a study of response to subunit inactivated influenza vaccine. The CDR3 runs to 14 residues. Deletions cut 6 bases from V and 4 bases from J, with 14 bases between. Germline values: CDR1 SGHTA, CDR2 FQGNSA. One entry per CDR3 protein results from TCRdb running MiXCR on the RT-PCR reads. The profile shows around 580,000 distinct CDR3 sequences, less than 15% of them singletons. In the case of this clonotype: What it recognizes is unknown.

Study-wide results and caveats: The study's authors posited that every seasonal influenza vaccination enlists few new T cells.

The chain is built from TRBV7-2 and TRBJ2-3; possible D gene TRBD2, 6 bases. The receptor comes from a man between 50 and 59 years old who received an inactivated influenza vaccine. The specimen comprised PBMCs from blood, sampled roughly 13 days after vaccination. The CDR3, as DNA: TGTGCCAGCAGACGCACGCGGGGTTCAGATACGCAGTATTTT. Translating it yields CASRRTRGSDTQYF.